These 10 T cell receptor beta chains share one sample of origin, sequenced in a study of blood T cell repertoires in COVID-19. The data were produced by immunoSEQ multiplex PCR, yet TCRdb's version contains in-frame clones alone and is incomplete. Among about 170,000 clones listed, about 87% were seen once. The sequenced sample was peripheral blood. The receptors originated from a man between 60 and 70 years old with acute or convalescent COVID-19.

J is TRBJ2-7 and V is TRBV6-1; TRBD2 matches 11 bases. Per the germline V gene, CDR1 is MNHNS and CDR2 is SASEGT. Trimming took 1 base from V and 3 from J; bases not matched to a gene: 2. This CDR3 is 15 amino acids long. DNA of the CDR3: TGTGCCAGCAGTGAAGGACTAGCGGGGTACTACGAGCAGTACGTC. It codes for CASSEGLAGYYEQYV.

The rearrangement joins TRBV6-6 to TRBJ2-7; D ambiguous. The ends were cut back, 0 bases at V and 4 bases at J, with 4 bases in the middle. The CDR3 has 12 amino acids. Germline V gives CDR1 MNHNY, CDR2 SVGAGI (reference sequence). CDR3 DNA: TGTGCCAGCAGTTACTCCTTATACGAGCAGTACTTC. It encodes CASSYSLYEQYF.

The chain has TRBV11-3 and TRBJ2-7; TRBD1 agrees at 8 bases. The germline gives CDR1 SGHNT, CDR2 YENEEA. CDR3 length: 15 residues. The J segment lost 2 bases and the V segment lost 2 bases, leaving 5 bases of the junction unmatched. The CDR3 spells CASSLFSTGAYEQYF. CDR3 nucleotide sequence: TGTGCCAGCAGCTTATTCTCGACAGGGGCCTACGAGCAGTACTTC. The variable domain in full, with the rest retrieved from reference TRBV11-3 and TRBJ2-7, is EAGVVQSPRYKIIEKKQPVAFWCNPISGHNTLYWYLQNLGQGPELLIRYENEEAVDDSQLPKDRFSAERLKGVDSTLKIQPAELGDSAVYLCASSLFSTGAYEQYFGPGTRLTVT.

The rearrangement uses TRBV30 and TRBJ2-7, with 13 bases fitting TRBD2. The CDR3 is made up of 18 amino acids. Germline V CDR1 and CDR2: GTSNPN, SVGIG (reference sequence). V dropped 0 bases and J dropped 0; count of bases not matched to a gene: 8. CDR3 loop: CAWSVKLAGGFHSYEQYF. The CDR3 DNA reads TGTGCCTGGAGTGTAAAACTAGCGGGAGGGTTCCACTCCTACGAGCAGTACTTC.

The chain uses TRBV28 and TRBJ2-1; TRBD1 is a possible D gene (6 bases). The V gene lost 2 bases and the J gene lost 3 bases, with 11 bases spanning the gap. Germline V gene sequence: CDR1 MDHEN, CDR2 SYDVKM. There are 15 residues in the CDR3. CDR3 loop: CASSLRTALYNEQFF. CDR3 DNA: TGTGCCAGCAGTTTACGGACAGCCCTCTACAATGAGCAGTTCTTC.

The J gene is TRBJ2-5, the V gene TRBV5-4, with D maybe TRBD2 (6 bases). The CDR3 extends over 15 amino acids. V was trimmed by 0 bases and J by 5 bases, leaving 14 bases between them. Germline CDR1 and CDR2: SGHNT and YYREEE (reference sequence). This CDR3 is CASSLVGGRQETQYF. The CDR3 bases are TGTGCCAGCAGCTTGGTCGGGGGAAGGCAGGAGACCCAGTACTTC.

The DNA for the CDR3 is TGCGCCAGCAGCCATTCGCGGGAGGGGAACACCGGGGAGCTGTTTTTT. Amino acids: CASSHSREGNTGELFF. J is TRBJ2-2 and V is TRBV4-3; 9 bases align to TRBD2. This CDR3 contains 16 residues. With V trimmed by 3 bases and J by 1 base, 3 bases remained unmatched. Germline CDR1 reads LGHNA; CDR2 reads YSLEER.

The chain joins TRBV5-4 to TRBJ1-3, with TRBD1 matching 8 bases. The CDR3 length is 16 residues. Germline V gene sequence: CDR1 SGHNT, CDR2 YYREEE (reference sequence). The J segment lost 1 base and the V segment lost 4 bases, leaving 7 bases of the junction unmatched. CDR3 loop: CASSTGTGLSGNTIYF. The CDR3 DNA reads TGTGCCAGCAGCACCGGGACAGGACTGTCTGGAAACACCATATATTTT.

This clone has only a few counts. The V call is TRBV6-5, the J call TRBJ1-2; tentatively, D is TRBD1 (5 bases). V was cut by 2 bases and J by 3 bases, with 13 bases left in between. The CDR3 extends over 15 amino acids. The germline V gene has CDR1 MNHEY and CDR2 SVGAGI. The CDR3 region has the DNA TGTGCCAGCAGTTACGAGGCAGGGTCGGACTATGGCTACACCTTC. It encodes CASSYEAGSDYGYTF.

The chain is built from TRBV19 and TRBJ1-1, with D uncertain. Deletions cut 4 bases from V and 0 bases from J, with 9 bases between. The CDR3 is made up of 14 amino acids. CDR1 is LNHDA, CDR2 SQIVND, per germline (reference sequence). The chain's CDR3 is CASSTRGVNTEAFF. CDR3 in DNA: TGTGCCAGTAGTACCCGCGGGGTGAACACTGAAGCTTTCTTT.